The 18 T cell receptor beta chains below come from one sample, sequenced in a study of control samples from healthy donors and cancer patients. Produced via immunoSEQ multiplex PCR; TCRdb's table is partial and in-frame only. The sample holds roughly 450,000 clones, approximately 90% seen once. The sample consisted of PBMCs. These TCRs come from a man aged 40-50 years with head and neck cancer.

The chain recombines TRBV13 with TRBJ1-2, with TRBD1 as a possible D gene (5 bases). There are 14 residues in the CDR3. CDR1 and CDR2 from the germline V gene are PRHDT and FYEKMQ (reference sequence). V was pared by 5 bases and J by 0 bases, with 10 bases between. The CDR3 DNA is TGTGCCAGCAGCCCCGACAGAACTAACTATGGCTACACCTTC. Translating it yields CASSPDRTNYGYTF.

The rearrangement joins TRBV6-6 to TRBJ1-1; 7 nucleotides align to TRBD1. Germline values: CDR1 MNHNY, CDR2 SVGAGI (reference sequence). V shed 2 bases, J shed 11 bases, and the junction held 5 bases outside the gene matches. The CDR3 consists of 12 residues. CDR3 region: CASSYDRDGAFF. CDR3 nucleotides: TGTGCCAGCAGTTACGACAGGGATGGGGCTTTCTTT.

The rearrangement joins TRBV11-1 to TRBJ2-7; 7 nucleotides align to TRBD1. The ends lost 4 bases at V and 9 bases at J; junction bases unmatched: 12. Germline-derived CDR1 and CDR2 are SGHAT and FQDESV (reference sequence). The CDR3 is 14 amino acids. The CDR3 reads CASSSRDSLLVQYF. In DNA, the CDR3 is TGTGCCAGCAGCTCCCGGGACAGTCTCCTCGTGCAGTACTTC.

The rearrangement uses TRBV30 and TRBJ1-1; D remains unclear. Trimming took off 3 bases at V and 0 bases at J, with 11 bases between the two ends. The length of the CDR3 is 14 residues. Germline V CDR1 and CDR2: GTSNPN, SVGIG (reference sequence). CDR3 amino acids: CAWRTGNLNTEAFF. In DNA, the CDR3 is TGTGCCTGGAGGACCGGGAATCTGAACACTGAAGCTTTCTTT.

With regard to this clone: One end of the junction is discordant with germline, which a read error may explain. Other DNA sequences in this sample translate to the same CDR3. The CDR3 DNA reads TGCGCCAGCAGTCCGAGCTCAGGACTCTCAGATACGCAGTATTTT. Its translation is CASSPSSGLSDTQYF. The chain carries TRBV6-5 and TRBJ2-3; possibly TRBD2 for D (5 bases). Germline CDR1 reads MNHEY; CDR2 reads SVGAGI. The CDR3 totals 15 residues.

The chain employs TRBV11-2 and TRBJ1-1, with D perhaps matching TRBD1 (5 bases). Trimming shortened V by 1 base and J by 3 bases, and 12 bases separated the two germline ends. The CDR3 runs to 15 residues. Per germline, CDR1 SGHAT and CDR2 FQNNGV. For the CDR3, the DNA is TGTGCCAGCAGCTTAGGGGGGGGAGTGGACACTGAAGCTTTCTTT. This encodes CASSLGGGVDTEAFF.

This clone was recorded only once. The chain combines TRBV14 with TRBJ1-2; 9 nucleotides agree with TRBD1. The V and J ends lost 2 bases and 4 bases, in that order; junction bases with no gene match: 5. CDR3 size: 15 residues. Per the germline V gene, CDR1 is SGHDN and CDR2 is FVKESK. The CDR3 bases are TGTGCCAGCAGCCAATATACAGGGGGCGGCTATGGCTACACCTTC. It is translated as CASSQYTGGGYGYTF.

The CDR3 spells CAWSLSELLYF. The DNA of the CDR3 is TGTGCCTGGAGTCTCAGCGAACTGTTGTACTTC. The chain couples TRBV30 to TRBJ2-4; D gene unclear. Germline V gives CDR1 GTSNPN, CDR2 SVGIG (reference sequence). V gave up 2 bases and J gave up 15 bases, with 14 bases separating them. The CDR3 runs to 11 residues.

The CDR3 here is CASSLWTGGLQNQPQHF. DNA of the CDR3: TGTGCCAGCAGTTTATGGACAGGGGGTCTCCAAAATCAGCCCCAGCATTTT. The chain combines TRBV28 with TRBJ1-5, with 9 bases aligning to TRBD1. The germline gives CDR1 MDHEN, CDR2 SYDVKM. The J segment lost 4 bases and the V segment lost 0 bases, leaving 7 bases of the junction unmatched. This CDR3 is 17 amino acids long.

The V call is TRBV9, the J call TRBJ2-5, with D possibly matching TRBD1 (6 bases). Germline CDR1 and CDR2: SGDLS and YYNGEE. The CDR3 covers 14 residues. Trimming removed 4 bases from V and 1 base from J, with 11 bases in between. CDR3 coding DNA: TGTGCCAGCAGCATACAGGGCCTCCAAGAGACCCAGTACTTC. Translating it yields CASSIQGLQETQYF.

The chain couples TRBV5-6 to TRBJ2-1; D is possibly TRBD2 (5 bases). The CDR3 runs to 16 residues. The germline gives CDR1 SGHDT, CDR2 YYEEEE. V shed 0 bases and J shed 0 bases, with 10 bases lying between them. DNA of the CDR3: TGTGCCAGCAGCTTGGTAAGAGGGAACTCCTACAATGAGCAGTTCTTC. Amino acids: CASSLVRGNSYNEQFF.

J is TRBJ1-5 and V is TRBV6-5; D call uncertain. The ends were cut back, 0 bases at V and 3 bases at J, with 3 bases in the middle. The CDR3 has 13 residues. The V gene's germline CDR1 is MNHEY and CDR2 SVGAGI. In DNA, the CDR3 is TGTGCCAGCAGTTACTCCCTCAATCAGCCCCAGCATTTT. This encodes CASSYSLNQPQHF.

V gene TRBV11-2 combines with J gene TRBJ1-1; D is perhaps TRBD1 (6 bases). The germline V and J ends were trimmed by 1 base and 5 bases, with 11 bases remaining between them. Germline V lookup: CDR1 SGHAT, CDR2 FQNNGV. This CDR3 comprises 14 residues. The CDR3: CASSLVTQGTEAFF. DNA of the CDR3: TGTGCCAGCAGCTTAGTTACCCAGGGGACTGAAGCTTTCTTT.

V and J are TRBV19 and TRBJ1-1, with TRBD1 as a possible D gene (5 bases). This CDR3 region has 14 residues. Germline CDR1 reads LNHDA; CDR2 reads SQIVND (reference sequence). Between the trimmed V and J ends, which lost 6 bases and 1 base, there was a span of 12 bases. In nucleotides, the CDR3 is TGTGCCAGTAGCGCCACCGGGGCGAACACTGAAGCTTTCTTT. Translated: CASSATGANTEAFF.

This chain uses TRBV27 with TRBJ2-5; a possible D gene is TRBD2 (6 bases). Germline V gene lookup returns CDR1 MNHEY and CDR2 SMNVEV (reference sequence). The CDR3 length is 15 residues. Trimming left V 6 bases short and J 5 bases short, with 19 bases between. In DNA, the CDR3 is TGTGCCAGCAGACCCATCGGGACTTGGGGGGAGACCCAGTACTTC. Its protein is CASRPIGTWGETQYF.

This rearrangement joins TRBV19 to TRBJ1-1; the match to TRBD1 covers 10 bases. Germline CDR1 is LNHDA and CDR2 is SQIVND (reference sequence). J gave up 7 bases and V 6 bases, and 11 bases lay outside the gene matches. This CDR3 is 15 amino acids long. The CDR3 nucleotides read TGTGCCAGTAGACGGAGACAGGGGGCTACAGATGAAGCTTTCTTT. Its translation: CASRRRQGATDEAFF.

CDR3 DNA sequence: TGTGCCAGCAGCCGTCGAGCGAGCGGGGGCAACAATGAGCAGTTCTTC. Encoded protein: CASSRRASGGNNEQFF. V and J are TRBV3-1 (or the pseudogene TRBV3-2) and TRBJ2-1; 8 positions agree with TRBD2. V shed 4 bases and J 5 bases; nucleotides not matched to a gene: 10. The length of the CDR3 is 16 residues. CDR1 is LGHDT, CDR2 YNNKEL, per germline (reference sequence).

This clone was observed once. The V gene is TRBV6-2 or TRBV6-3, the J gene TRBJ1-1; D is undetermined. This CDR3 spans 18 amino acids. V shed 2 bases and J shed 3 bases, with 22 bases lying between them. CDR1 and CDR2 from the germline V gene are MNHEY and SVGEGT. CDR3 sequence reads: CASSYRPLRGWRDTEAFF. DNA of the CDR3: TGTGCCAGCAGTTACCGTCCGTTACGAGGATGGAGGGACACTGAAGCTTTCTTT.